This entry features one TCR beta chain sequence. This record belongs to a study of blood T cell repertoires in COVID-19. About the research overall: COVID-19 samples, acute and convalescent, were from the United States, Italy and Spain. The analysed material was cDNA or gDNA that came from T cells, B-cell-depleted T cells, or PBMCs.

CDR3 size: 16 residues. Per germline, CDR1 MGHRA and CDR2 YSYEKL. The V and J ends lost 0 bases and 2 bases respectively, with 14 bases between them. Cohorts were assigned according to the clinical history that participants reported. The method was immunoSEQ multiplex PCR; TCRdb's version includes in-frame clones alone and lacks a portion of them. Altogether under 200,000 clones are present, roughly 84% being singletons, with the ten largest covering 13%. Input material: PBMCs or T cells enriched from blood (not recorded which). The receptor was isolated from a woman between 55 and 75 years old who had recovered from COVID-19. J is TRBJ2-7 and V is TRBV4-1; D is unclear. As DNA, the CDR3 is TGCGCCAGCAGCCAAGATGCAGCAGGTGGTACCTACGAGCAGTACTTC. Translating it yields CASSQDAAGGTYEQYF.